The entry below describes one T cell receptor beta chain. The antigen remains undetermined. It was with 60 Vbeta and 13 Jbeta primers that the PCR ran. Assay used: immunoSEQ multiplex PCR; TCRdb lists only in-frame clones, some missing. The repertoire holds 90,000 to 130,000 clones, with just under 70% as singletons. The data derive from a study of cytomegalovirus exposure and HLA in healthy donors. As for the study in general: Earlier results showed 90 million to 130 million unique TCR beta sequences derived from about 179 million T cells. Whole-study findings and limits: A later analysis showed that HLA-associated TCR beta chains had undergone more clonal expansion than equally common others.

Trimming took 0 bases from V and 4 from J, leaving 10 bases between them. The CDR3 loop spans 14 amino acids. Germline CDR1 is LNHNV and CDR2 is YYDKDF (reference sequence). The sample comprised PBMCs. The chain is built from TRBV15 and TRBJ2-7; possibly TRBD1 for D (5 bases). The receptor was derived from a young man in good health and CMV-seropositive. CDR3 amino acids: CATSRDSQGYEQYF. The CDR3 DNA reads as TGTGCCACCAGCAGAGATTCCCAGGGTTACGAGCAGTACTTC.